A selection of T cell receptor beta chains follows, all from one sample in a study of blood T cell repertoires in COVID-19. Method: immunoSEQ multiplex PCR; TCRdb's copy keeps in-frame clones and lacks some. The table lists some 120,000 clones, more than 65% of them singletons. Source material: peripheral blood. Receptors originate from a human donor in a cohort sampled during active COVID-19. CDR3s include the opening cysteine and the closing phenylalanine or tryptophan. The D gene is left open where the match is weak. Clone size is given for some rows only: seen once, a few or many times, or a class if the clone is expanded.

-,12,TRBV5-1,TRBJ2-3,-,CASSDSRDTQYF,TGCGCCAGCTCTGATTCCCGGGATACGCAGTATTTT
-,15,TRBV19,TRBJ1-5,TRBD1,CASSIGTGVNQPQHF,TGTGCCAGTAGTATCGGGACAGGGGTCAATCAGCCCCAGCATTTT
-,12,TRBV3-1/TRBV3-2,TRBJ1-4,-,CASSQGQEKLFF,TGTGCCAGCAGCCAAGGCCAGGAAAAACTGTTTTTT
-,17,TRBV9,TRBJ2-2,TRBD2,CASSVEGSGSITGELFF,TGTGCCAGCAGCGTAGAGGGTAGCGGGAGTATCACCGGGGAGCTGTTTTTT
-,13,TRBV9,TRBJ1-1,-,CASSVDPGAEAFF,TGTGCCAGCAGCGTAGACCCCGGGGCTGAAGCTTTCTTT
-,14,TRBV28,TRBJ2-7,-,CASSTTVGSYEQYF,TGTGCCAGCAGTACGACAGTCGGAAGTTACGAGCAGTACTTC
-,14,TRBV2,TRBJ1-1,-,CASLLEGVNTEAFF,TGTGCCAGCCTCCTCGAGGGCGTGAACACTGAAGCTTTCTTT
-,16,TRBV7-9,TRBJ1-4,-,CASSLMAVATNEKLFF,TGTGCCAGCAGCTTAATGGCGGTTGCAACTAATGAAAAACTGTTTTTT
-,16,TRBV7-6,TRBJ2-1,-,CASSSRGRDGINEQFF,TGTGCCAGCAGCTCCCGCGGGCGGGATGGCATCAATGAGCAGTTCTTC
once,12,TRBV29-1,TRBJ2-5,-,CSGGQRQETQYF,TGCAGCGGTGGACAGCGCCAAGAGACCCAGTACTTC
-,16,TRBV6-5,TRBJ2-2,-,CASSYYGGRSTGELFF,TGTGCCAGCAGTTACTACGGGGGGCGTAGTACCGGGGAGCTGTTTTTT
-,15,TRBV24-1,TRBJ2-3,-,CATSDLTGSTDTQYF,TGTGCCACCAGTGATTTGACAGGGTCGACGGATACGCAGTATTTT
-,16,TRBV14,TRBJ2-1,TRBD2,CASSQTSGSSYNEQFF,TGTGCCAGCAGCCAAACTAGCGGTAGCTCCTACAATGAGCAGTTCTTC
once,10,TRBV20-1,TRBJ2-1,-,CSVFDNEQFF,TGCAGTGTTTTCGACAATGAGCAGTTCTTC
-,16,TRBV27,TRBJ2-1,-,CASSQMRGSSYNEQFF,TGTGCCAGCAGTCAGATGCGGGGAAGCTCCTACAATGAGCAGTTCTTC
-,19,TRBV4-3,TRBJ2-6,-,CASSQATGCGSSGANVLTF,TGCGCCAGCAGCCAAGCGACCGGGTGTGGTAGCTCTGGGGCCAACGTCCTGACTTTC